A selection of T cell receptor beta chains follows, all from one sample in a study of early T cells in non-severe SARS-CoV-2 infection. TCRdb re-called the 5' RACE reads through MiXCR, storing one row per CDR3 protein. The profile shows about 63,000 distinct CDR3 sequences, under 15% of them singletons. Sequenced material: whole blood. These receptors all come from an adult who was a healthcare worker with PCR-confirmed SARS-CoV-2 infection or an uninfected control (not recorded which). CDR3s include the opening cysteine and the closing phenylalanine or tryptophan. A D gene is named only where the DNA matches it firmly. Clone size is shown for a subset of rows, as once, few, many or a class of expanded clone.

d_gene	j_gene	abundance	v_gene	CDR3nt	CDR3aa
.	TRBJ2-3	.	TRBV11-2	TGTGCCAGCAGCATAATGATAGATACGCAGTATTTT	CASSIMIDTQYF
.	TRBJ1-1	many	TRBV12-3/TRBV12-4	TGTGCCAGCAGTTTATGGTGGGGGAATGAAGCTTTCTTT	CASSLWWGNEAFF
.	TRBJ1-1	many	TRBV30	TGTGCCTGGAGTAATGCAGCGGGCACTGAAGCTTTCTTT	CAWSNAAGTEAFF
.	TRBJ1-5	.	TRBV9	TGTGCCAGCAGCGACTCCGAGAGCAATCAGCCCCAGCATTTT	CASSDSESNQPQHF
.	TRBJ1-1	.	TRBV5-1	TGCGCCAGCAGCTTTGACGTACGGGGCAGAATGAACACTGAAGCTTTCTTT	CASSFDVRGRMNTEAFF
TRBD1	TRBJ2-2	many	TRBV10-3	TGTGCCATCAGTGGCGGGTTGAGGGGGCAGAGCGGGGAGCTGTTTTTT	CAISGGLRGQSGELFF
.	TRBJ1-1	few	TRBV7-2	TGTGCCAGCAGCGTCAGTGTAACCAACATGAACACTGAAGCTTTCTTT	CASSVSVTNMNTEAFF
TRBD2	TRBJ2-4	.	TRBV4-1	TGCGCCAGCAGCCATGGGACTAGCGGGGGGGCAGCGGCCAAAAACATTCAGTACTTC	CASSHGTSGGAAAKNIQYF
TRBD1	TRBJ2-3	.	TRBV3-1	TGTGCCAGCAGCCAGGGACAGGGGAGAGATACGCAGTATTTT	CASSQGQGRDTQYF
.	TRBJ1-6	.	TRBV6-1	TGTGCCAGCAGTGAAGACCGTTCGAGTTCACCCCTCCACTTT	CASSEDRSSSPLHF
.	TRBJ1-3	many	TRBV29-1	TGCAGCGTTGTGCAGGGATACTCTGGAAACACCATATATTTT	CSVVQGYSGNTIYF
.	TRBJ1-1	many	TRBV4-1	TGCGCCAGCAGCCAAGAATCGCGAAGGGCGATGAACACTGAAGCTTTCTTT	CASSQESRRAMNTEAFF
TRBD1	TRBJ1-2	few	TRBV18	TGTGCCAGCTCAACCGGGACAGGGGGCGCCGACTATGGCTACACCTTC	CASSTGTGGADYGYTF
.	TRBJ1-6	.	TRBV20-1	TGCAGTGCTCGAGAGGGGAGGGCCAGTTCACCCCTCCACTTT	CSAREGRASSPLHF
TRBD1	TRBJ2-5	few	TRBV28	TGTGCCAGCGCCAGGGGGCTCCAGACCCAGTACTTC	CASARGLQTQYF
.	TRBJ1-1	many	TRBV5-4	TGTGCCAGCAGCTTTAGGGTAGGGATGAACACTGAAGCTTTCTTT	CASSFRVGMNTEAFF
.	TRBJ2-2	.	TRBV28	TGTGCCAGCAGTTTTAGGGGGTACGGGGAGCTGTTTTTT	CASSFRGYGELFF
TRBD1	TRBJ2-7	few	TRBV6-6	TGTGCCAGCATCGACCCGGGACAGGGGGTTTACGAGCAGTACTTC	CASIDPGQGVYEQYF
TRBD1	TRBJ1-2	many	TRBV18	TGTGCCAGCTCACCACAGGGACAGGGGACGGATGGCTACACCTTC	CASSPQGQGTDGYTF
.	TRBJ1-4	many	TRBV6-5	TGTGCCAGCACCAGTGGGGGCGAAAAACTGTTTTTT	CASTSGGEKLFF
.	TRBJ2-3	large	TRBV30	TGTGCGGCGATACCGGGGTATTTT	CAAIPGYF
.	TRBJ2-7	many	TRBV11-2	TGTGCCAGCAGCTTAGGTTTGCCCGACTACGAGCAGTACTTC	CASSLGLPDYEQYF
.	TRBJ1-6	many	TRBV5-4	TGTGCCAGCAGCTTTCGGCCCTTTAATAATTCACCCCTCCACTTT	CASSFRPFNNSPLHF
.	TRBJ1-5	.	TRBV7-2	TGTGCCAGCAGTTGGCGACAGGATAGCAATCAGCCCCAGCATTTT	CASSWRQDSNQPQHF
.	TRBJ2-1	few	TRBV3-1	TGTGCCAGCAGCCAGGGACAATCGGGCTCCTACAATGAGCAGTTCTTC	CASSQGQSGSYNEQFF
.	TRBJ2-5	many	TRBV25-1	TGTGCCAGCAGTGAAAAAGAGACCCAGTACTTC	CASSEKETQYF
.	TRBJ2-1	.	TRBV30	TGTGCCTGGCGGAGCTCCTACAATGAGCAGTTCTTC	CAWRSSYNEQFF
.	TRBJ1-1	many	TRBV7-9	TGTGCCAGCAGCCCTTGGCAGGGCGGTAGCACTGAAGCTTTCTTT	CASSPWQGGSTEAFF
TRBD1	TRBJ2-3	.	TRBV11-2	TGTGCCAGCAGCTCAACCGGGACAGGCCCAGATACGCAGTATTTT	CASSSTGTGPDTQYF
.	TRBJ2-3	.	TRBV12-3/TRBV12-4	TGTGTCAGCAGTTCGGCTCTTGGGGGGGATACGCAGTATTTT	CVSSSALGGDTQYF
.	TRBJ2-5	many	TRBV18	TGTGCCAGCTCACCAATACGAGAGACCCAGTACTTC	CASSPIRETQYF
.	TRBJ2-1	many	TRBV30	TGTGCCTGGAGTACGGTAGGGGAGAGAGGCGAGCAGTTCTTC	CAWSTVGERGEQFF